This T cell receptor (beta chain) is drawn from a study of T cell repertoires in cytomegalovirus infection. CDR1 is KGHDR and CDR2 is SFDVKD in the germline V gene. V lost 5 bases and J 5 bases, leaving 15 bases between the germline ends. The CDR3 extends over 15 amino acids. TCRdb reprocessed the reads via MiXCR and lists one record per CDR3 protein. In the table there are 80,000 or so distinct CDR3 sequences, approximately 40% of which are singletons. This clonotype was seen more than once but under ten times. What it recognizes is unknown. The J gene is TRBJ1-5, the V gene TRBV24-1, with a possible D match to TRBD1 (5 bases). The material sequenced was CD8+ T cells from cultured PBMCs, taken from culture after CMV antigen stimulation. This TCR came from a human donor in good health (CMV status not recorded). Some clones in this sample may be carry-over from other donors' samples. CDR3 sequence (DNA): TGTGCCACCAGTGCCGAAGGGCCAGGGCATCAGCCCCAGCATTTT. The encoded protein is CATSAEGPGHQPQHF.